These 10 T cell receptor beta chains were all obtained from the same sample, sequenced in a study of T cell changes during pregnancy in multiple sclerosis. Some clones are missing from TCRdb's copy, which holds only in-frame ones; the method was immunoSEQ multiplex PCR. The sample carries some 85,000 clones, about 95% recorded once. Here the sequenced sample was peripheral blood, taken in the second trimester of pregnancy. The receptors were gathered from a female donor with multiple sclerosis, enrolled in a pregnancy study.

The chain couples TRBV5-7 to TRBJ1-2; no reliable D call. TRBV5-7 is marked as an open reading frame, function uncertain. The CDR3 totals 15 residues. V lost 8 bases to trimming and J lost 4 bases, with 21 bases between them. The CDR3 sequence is CARTEGEALGYGYTF. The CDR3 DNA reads TGTGCCAGGACGGAGGGTGAGGCTCTGGGCTATGGCTACACCTTC.

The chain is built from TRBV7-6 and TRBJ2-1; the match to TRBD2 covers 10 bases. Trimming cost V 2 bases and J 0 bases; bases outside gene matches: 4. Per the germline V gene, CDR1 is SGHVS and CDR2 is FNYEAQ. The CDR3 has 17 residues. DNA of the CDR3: TGTGCCAGCAGCTTAAGGAGCGGGGGGGGCTCCTACAATGAGCAGTTCTTC. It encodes CASSLRSGGGSYNEQFF.

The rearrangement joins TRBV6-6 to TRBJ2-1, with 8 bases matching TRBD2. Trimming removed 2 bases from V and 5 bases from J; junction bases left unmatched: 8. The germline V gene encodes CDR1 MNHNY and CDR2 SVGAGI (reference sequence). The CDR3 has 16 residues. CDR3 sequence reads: CASSYPQKRENNEQFF. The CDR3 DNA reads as TGTGCCAGCAGTTACCCCCAGAAGCGGGAGAACAATGAGCAGTTCTTC.

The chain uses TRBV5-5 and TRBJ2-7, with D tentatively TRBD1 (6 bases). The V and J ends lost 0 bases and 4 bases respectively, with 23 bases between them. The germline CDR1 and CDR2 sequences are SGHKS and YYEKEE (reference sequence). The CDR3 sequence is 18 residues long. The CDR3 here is CASSLGGVDSRPSYEQYF. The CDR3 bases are TGTGCCAGCAGCTTGGGTGGAGTGGACAGCCGTCCTTCTTACGAGCAGTACTTC. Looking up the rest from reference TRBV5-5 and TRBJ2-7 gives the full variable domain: DAGVTQSPTHLIKTRGQQVTLRCSPISGHKSVSWYQQVLGQGPQFIFQYYEKEERGRGNFPDRFSARQFPNYSSELNVNALLLGDSALYLCASSLGGVDSRPSYEQYFGPGTRLTVT.

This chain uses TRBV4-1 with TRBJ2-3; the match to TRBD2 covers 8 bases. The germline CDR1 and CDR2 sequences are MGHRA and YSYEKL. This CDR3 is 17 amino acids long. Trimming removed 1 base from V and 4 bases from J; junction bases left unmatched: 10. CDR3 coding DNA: TGCGCCAGCAGCCAAGCTGCCGGGAGGGGTGGCCCAGATACGCAGTATTTT. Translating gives CASSQAAGRGGPDTQYF.

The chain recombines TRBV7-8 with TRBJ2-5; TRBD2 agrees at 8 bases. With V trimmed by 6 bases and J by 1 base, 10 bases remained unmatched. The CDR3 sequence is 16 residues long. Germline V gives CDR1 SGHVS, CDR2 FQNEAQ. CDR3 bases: TGTGCCAGCAGGGACCGAGCGGGAGTGCTCCAAGAGACCCAGTACTTC. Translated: CASRDRAGVLQETQYF.

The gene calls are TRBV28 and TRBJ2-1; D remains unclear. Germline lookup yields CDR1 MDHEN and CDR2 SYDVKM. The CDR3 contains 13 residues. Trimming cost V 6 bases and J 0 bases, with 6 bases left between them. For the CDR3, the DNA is TGTGCCAGCAGGAGGAGCTCCTACAATGAGCAGTTCTTC. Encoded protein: CASRRSSYNEQFF.

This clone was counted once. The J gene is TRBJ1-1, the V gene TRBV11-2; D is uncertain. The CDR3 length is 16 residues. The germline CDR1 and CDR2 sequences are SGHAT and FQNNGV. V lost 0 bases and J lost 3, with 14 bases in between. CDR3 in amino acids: CASSLDSRAYHTEAFF. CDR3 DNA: TGTGCCAGCAGCTTAGATTCGCGAGCATACCACACTGAAGCTTTCTTT.

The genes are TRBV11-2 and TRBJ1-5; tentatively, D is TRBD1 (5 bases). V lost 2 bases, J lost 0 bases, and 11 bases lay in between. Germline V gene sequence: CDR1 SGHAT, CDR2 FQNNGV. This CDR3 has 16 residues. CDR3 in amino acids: CASSLSAGHSNQPQHF. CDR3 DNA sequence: TGTGCCAGCAGCTTATCGGCAGGGCATAGCAATCAGCCCCAGCATTTT. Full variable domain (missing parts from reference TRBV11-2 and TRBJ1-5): EAGVAQSPRYKIIEKRQSVAFWCNPISGHATLYWYQQILGQGPKLLIQFQNNGVVDDSQLPKDRFSAERLKGVDSTLKIQPAKLEDSAVYLCASSLSAGHSNQPQHFGDGTRLSIL.

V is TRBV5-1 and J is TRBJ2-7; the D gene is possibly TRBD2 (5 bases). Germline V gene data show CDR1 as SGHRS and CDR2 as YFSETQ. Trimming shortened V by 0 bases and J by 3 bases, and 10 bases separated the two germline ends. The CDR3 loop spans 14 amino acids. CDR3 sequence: CASSLDGKGYEQYF. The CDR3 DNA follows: TGCGCCAGCAGCTTGGACGGGAAGGGCTACGAGCAGTACTTC.